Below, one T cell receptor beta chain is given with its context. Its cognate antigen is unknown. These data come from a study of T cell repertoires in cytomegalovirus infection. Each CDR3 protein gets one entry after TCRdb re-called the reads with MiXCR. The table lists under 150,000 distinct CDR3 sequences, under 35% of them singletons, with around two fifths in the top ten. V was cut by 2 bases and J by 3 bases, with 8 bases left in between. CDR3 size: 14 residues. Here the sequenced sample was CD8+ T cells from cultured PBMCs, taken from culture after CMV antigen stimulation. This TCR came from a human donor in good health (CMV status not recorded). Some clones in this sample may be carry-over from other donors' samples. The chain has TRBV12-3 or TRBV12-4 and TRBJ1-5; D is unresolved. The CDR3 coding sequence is TGTGCCAGCAGTTTATACCCCGTCAATCAGCCCCAGCATTTT. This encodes CASSLYPVNQPQHF.